Following are 21 T cell receptor beta chains from one sample sequenced in a study of regulatory T cells in long-lasting Graves disease. Combining iRepertoire HTBI primers with Arm-PCR of CDR3 regions, the authors built TCR beta libraries. TCRdb reanalysed the multiplex PCR reads using MiXCR and keeps one entry per CDR3 protein. The sample includes around 230,000 distinct CDR3 sequences, about a sixth of them seen just once. Specified time point: newly diagnosed GD, antithyroid drugs for less than 3 months. With RNA extracted from PBMCs as input, the TCR library was made. This specimen consisted of peripheral blood mononuclear cells (PBMCs), obtained at new diagnosis, from a patient treated with antithyroid drugs. These receptor sequences come from a female donor with Graves disease.

This clonotype was recorded many times. The rearrangement uses TRBV2 and TRBJ1-5; 9 positions agree with TRBD1. Germline V gene lookup returns CDR1 SNHLY and CDR2 FYNNEI. Trimming at V came to 9 bases and at J to 2 bases, leaving 2 bases not matched to a gene. The CDR3 contains 13 residues. The CDR3 bases are TGTGCCAGTAGGGACAGGGGCAATCAGCCCCAGCATTTT. The encoded protein is CASRDRGNQPQHF.

This clonotype turned up a few times. A read error is possible here, since a much larger clone lies one base away. V gene TRBV7-2 combines with J gene TRBJ1-6, with D unresolved. Germline V gene sequence: CDR1 SGHTA, CDR2 FQGNSA. The V gene lost 4 bases and the J gene lost 9 bases, with 16 bases spanning the gap. This CDR3 comprises 15 residues. The CDR3 DNA is TGTGCCAGCAGCTCCAAGGGCCGGCCGGCTTCACCCCTCCACTTT. Amino acids: CASSSKGRPASPLHF.

This clonotype was seen many times. This CDR3 reads CASRNPRTGREGYSNQPQHF. The CDR3 DNA reads as TGTGCCAGCAGAAACCCTAGGACAGGGAGGGAGGGGTATAGCAATCAGCCCCAGCATTTT. J is TRBJ1-5 and V is TRBV6-1, with 8 bases aligning to TRBD1. The CDR3 length is 20 residues. J gave up 0 bases and V 6 bases, and 19 bases lay outside the gene matches. CDR1 is MNHNS, CDR2 SASEGT, per germline.

There are many counts of this clonotype. The V and J genes are TRBV20-1 and TRBJ2-5, with 8 nucleotides matching TRBD1. Trimming cost V 6 bases and J 3 bases; bases outside gene matches: 9. CDR1 is DFQATT and CDR2 is SNEGSKA in the germline V gene (reference sequence). This CDR3 has 14 amino acids. The DNA for the CDR3 is TGCAGTGCCAAGACGGGACAGGTGGAAGAGACCCAGTACTTC. This encodes CSAKTGQVEETQYF.

This clonotype occurred many times. This chain uses TRBV27 with TRBJ2-3; 9 bases fit TRBD1. The CDR3 length is 15 residues. Per the germline V gene, CDR1 is MNHEY and CDR2 is SMNVEV (reference sequence). The trim removed 3 bases at V and 3 bases at J, leaving 4 bases unmatched. CDR3 sequence: CASSLGTGPTDTQYF. CDR3 DNA sequence: TGTGCCAGCAGTTTGGGGACAGGGCCGACAGATACGCAGTATTTT.

Ten or more counts support this clonotype. J is TRBJ2-6 and V is TRBV20-1, with D possibly matching TRBD1 (5 bases). This CDR3 contains 17 residues. The germline gives CDR1 DFQATT, CDR2 SNEGSKA (reference sequence). Trimming took 2 bases from V and 2 from J, leaving 16 bases between them. The CDR3 DNA follows: TGCAGTGCTAGACCAAGGGGCGCAGGGACTGGGGCCAACGTCCTGACTTTC. Protein product: CSARPRGAGTGANVLTF.

There are many counts of this clonotype. This sequence joins TRBV7-2 and TRBJ1-3; D unresolved. Germline V gives CDR1 SGHTA, CDR2 FQGNSA. Trimming left V 10 bases short and J 0 bases short, with 7 bases between. The CDR3 is made up of 12 amino acids. CDR3 protein: CATSGSGNTIYF. Here the CDR3 DNA reads TGTGCCACCTCGGGCTCTGGAAACACCATATATTTT.

There are many counts of this clonotype. The CDR3 DNA follows: TGTGCCAGCAGCGTAGTGCCCTACAATGAGCAGTTCTTC. Its protein is CASSVVPYNEQFF. V and J are TRBV9 and TRBJ2-1; no firm D call. The CDR3 totals 13 residues. Germline assignment: CDR1 SGDLS and CDR2 YYNGEE. V was trimmed by 0 bases and J by 2 bases, leaving 3 bases between them.

This clonotype was seen at least ten times. J is TRBJ2-2 and V is TRBV6-1; D is unresolved. V lost 5 bases and J lost 5, with 12 bases in between. This CDR3 spans 14 amino acids. CDR1 is MNHNS, CDR2 SASEGT, per germline. The chain's CDR3 is CASSRAAGTGELFF. The CDR3 region has the DNA TGTGCCAGCAGTCGGGCCGCTGGGACCGGGGAGCTGTTTTTT.

This clonotype was counted at least ten times. The chain links TRBV7-3 to TRBJ2-3, with D tentatively TRBD1 (6 bases). The CDR3 is 11 residues long. Germline V gene lookup returns CDR1 SGHTA and CDR2 FQGTGA. Trimming took 6 bases from V and 11 from J, leaving 12 bases between them. Here the CDR3 reads CASSSGTRQYF. The CDR3 DNA reads TGTGCCAGCAGTTCCGGGACACGGCAGTATTTT.

This clonotype occurred many times. The CDR3 DNA follows: TGTGCCAGCAGCGCAGGACAGGGGAAGAACGAGCAGTACTTC. This gives the protein CASSAGQGKNEQYF. The V and J genes are TRBV9 and TRBJ2-7; 9 bases fit TRBD1. Germline V gene lookup returns CDR1 SGDLS and CDR2 YYNGEE. Losses at the gene ends were 3 bases for V and 5 bases for J; bases not matched to a gene: 6. CDR3 length: 14 residues.

This clonotype was recorded at least ten times. This chain joins TRBV15 and TRBJ2-1; D possibly corresponds to TRBD2 (6 bases). With 3 bases removed from V and 5 bases from J, the gap between germline ends came to 14 bases. Germline loops: CDR1 LNHNV, CDR2 YYDKDF (reference sequence). The CDR3 is made up of 15 amino acids. The CDR3 DNA is TGTGCCACCAGCAGTACCGGGAGACTGGACAATGAGCAGTTCTTC. This encodes CATSSTGRLDNEQFF.

In this sample, this clonotype turned up many times. The CDR3 loop is CASSLPGDGEQFF. CDR3 coding DNA: TGTGCCAGCAGCTTACCGGGGGACGGTGAGCAGTTCTTC. V gene TRBV7-2 combines with J gene TRBJ2-3; D is possibly TRBD2 (6 bases). The J call is in doubt because the DNA end fits TRBJ2-1 better. Germline V lookup: CDR1 SGHTA, CDR2 FQGNSA. This CDR3 region has 13 residues.

This clonotype was found many times. The chain links TRBV7-6 to TRBJ2-1, with TRBD2 matching over 7 bases. CDR1 SGHVS and CDR2 FNYEAQ come from the germline V gene. With V trimmed by 4 bases and J by 6 bases, 9 bases remained unmatched. The CDR3 spans 15 residues. Written as DNA, the CDR3 is TGTGCCAGCAGCTCTCAAGCGGGATGGGTCAATGAGCAGTTCTTC. Translated: CASSSQAGWVNEQFF.

This clonotype is a singleton in its sample. This chain links TRBV6-4 with TRBJ2-2; 7 bases align to TRBD2. The CDR3 consists of 18 residues. Germline V gene sequence: CDR1 MRHNA, CDR2 SNTAGT. Trimming took 6 bases from V and 4 from J; bases not matched to a gene: 17. CDR3: CASSPLPAGERGTGELFF. The CDR3 DNA is TGTGCCAGCAGCCCCCTTCCCGCGGGGGAACGGGGCACCGGGGAGCTGTTTTTT.

This clonotype was found many times. The chain combines TRBV2 with TRBJ1-1; 10 bases line up with TRBD1. The CDR3 extends over 15 amino acids. CDR1 is SNHLY, CDR2 FYNNEI, per germline. Germline trimming cut 5 bases from V and 10 bases from J; bases unmatched to any gene: 13. The CDR3 loop reads CASSQRQGAASGAFF. The CDR3 DNA reads TGTGCCAGCAGTCAACGACAGGGGGCGGCCAGCGGAGCTTTCTTT. Combining the CDR3 with reference TRBV2 and TRBJ1-1 gives the whole variable domain EPEVTQTPSHQVTQMGQEVILRCVPISNHLYFYWYRQILGQKVEFLVSFYNNEISEKSEIFDDQFSVERPDGSNFTLKIRSTKLEDSAMYFCASSQRQGAASGAFFGQGTRLTVV.

This clonotype was recorded many times. CDR3: CASSILGLAGRYEQYF. The CDR3 DNA sequence: TGTGCCAGCTCAATACTAGGACTAGCGGGAAGGTACGAGCAGTACTTC. The rearrangement joins TRBV18 to TRBJ2-7; TRBD2 agrees at 12 bases. Germline V gene data show CDR1 as KGHSH and CDR2 as LQKENI. The J segment lost 4 bases and the V segment lost 5 bases, leaving 9 bases of the junction unmatched. There are 16 residues in the CDR3. Using reference TRBV18 and TRBJ2-7 for the parts outside the CDR3, the full variable domain is NAGVMQNPRHLVRRRGQEARLRCSPMKGHSHVYWYRQLPEEGLKFMVYLQKENIIDESGMPKERFSAEFPKEGPSILRIQQVVRGDSAAYFCASSILGLAGRYEQYFGPGTRLTVT.

This clonotype was seen at least ten times. This chain links TRBV30 with TRBJ2-1; D gene ambiguous. Germline V CDR1 and CDR2: GTSNPN, SVGIG (reference sequence). V was shortened by 0 bases and J by 2 bases, with 11 bases between the two germline ends. CDR3 length: 15 amino acids. The CDR3 region is CAWSVLASAYNEQFF. The CDR3 DNA reads TGTGCCTGGAGTGTACTGGCCAGCGCCTACAATGAGCAGTTCTTC.

A remark on this clonotype: This likely stems from a read error, as it lies one base from a far larger clone. The chain couples TRBV7-9 to TRBJ2-1; D possibly corresponds to TRBD1 (6 bases). The closer fit of TRBJ2-5 to the DNA end suggests the J call may be wrong. The CDR3 loop spans 14 amino acids. CDR1 is SEHNR and CDR2 is FQNEAQ in the germline V gene (reference sequence). This CDR3 is CASRVGGPRETQYF. CDR3 coding DNA: TGTGCCAGCAGGGTAGGGGGTCCCCGAGAGACCCAGTACTTC.

This sequence joins TRBV2 and TRBJ1-2, with D maybe TRBD1 (6 bases). The CDR3 extends over 16 amino acids. The V end lost 8 bases, the J end lost 7 bases, and 26 bases lay between the germline ends. Germline V gene lookup returns CDR1 SNHLY and CDR2 FYNNEI. The DNA of the CDR3 is TGTGCCAGCCTCCCATTCGTCGGGGGCAATTTTTTTGGCTACACCTTC. It yields the protein CASLPFVGGNFFGYTF. Using reference TRBV2 and TRBJ1-2 for the parts outside the CDR3, the full variable domain is EPEVTQTPSHQVTQMGQEVILRCVPISNHLYFYWYRQILGQKVEFLVSFYNNEISEKSEIFDDQFSVERPDGSNFTLKIRSTKLEDSAMYFCASLPFVGGNFFGYTFGSGTRLTVV.

This clonotype was picked up many times. The chain's CDR3 is CASSQATGRGGEKLFF. The CDR3 coding sequence is TGCGCCAGCAGCCAAGCCACAGGGCGCGGAGGGGAAAAACTGTTTTTT. The chain combines TRBV4-3 with TRBJ1-4; D might be TRBD1 (6 bases). Germline CDR1 LGHNA, CDR2 YSLEER. V was pared by 1 base and J by 8 bases, with 17 bases between. There are 16 residues in the CDR3.